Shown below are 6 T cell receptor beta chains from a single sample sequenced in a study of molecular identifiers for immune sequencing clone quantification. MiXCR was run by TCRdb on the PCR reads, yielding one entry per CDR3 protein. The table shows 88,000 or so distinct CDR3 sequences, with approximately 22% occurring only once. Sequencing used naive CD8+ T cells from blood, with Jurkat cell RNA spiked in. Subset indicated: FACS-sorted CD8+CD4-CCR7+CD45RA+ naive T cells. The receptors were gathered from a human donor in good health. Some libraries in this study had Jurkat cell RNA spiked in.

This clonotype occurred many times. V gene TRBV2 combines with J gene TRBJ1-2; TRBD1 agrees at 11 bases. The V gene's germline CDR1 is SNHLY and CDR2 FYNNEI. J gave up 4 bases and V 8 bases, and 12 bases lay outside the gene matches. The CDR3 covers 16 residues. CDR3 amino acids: CASEDTTGQGAYGYTF. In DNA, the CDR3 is TGTGCCAGCGAGGATACTACCGGACAGGGGGCCTATGGCTACACCTTC.

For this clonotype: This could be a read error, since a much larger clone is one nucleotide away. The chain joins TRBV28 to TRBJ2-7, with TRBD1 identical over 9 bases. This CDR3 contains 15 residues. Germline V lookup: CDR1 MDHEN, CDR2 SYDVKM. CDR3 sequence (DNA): TGTGCCGGCAGCCCCCCCGGGACAGGGTTCTACGAGCAGTACTTC. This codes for CAGSPPGTGFYEQYF.

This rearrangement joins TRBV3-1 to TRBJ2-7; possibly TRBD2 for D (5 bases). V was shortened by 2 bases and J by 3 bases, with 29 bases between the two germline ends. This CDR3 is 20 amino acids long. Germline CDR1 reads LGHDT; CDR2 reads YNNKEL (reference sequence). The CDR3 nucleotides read TGTGCCAGCAGCCAACTCATAAGGACGGAGGCCGACCCAACATACTACGAGCAGTACTTC. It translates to CASSQLIRTEADPTYYEQYF.

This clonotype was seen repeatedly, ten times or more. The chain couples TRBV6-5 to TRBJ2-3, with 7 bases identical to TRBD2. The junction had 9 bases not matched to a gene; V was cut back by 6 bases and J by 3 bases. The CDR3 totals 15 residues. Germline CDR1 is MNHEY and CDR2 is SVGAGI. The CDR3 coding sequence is TGTGCCAGCAGCCCCGCGGGGGTAGTTACAGATACGCAGTATTTT. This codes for CASSPAGVVTDTQYF.

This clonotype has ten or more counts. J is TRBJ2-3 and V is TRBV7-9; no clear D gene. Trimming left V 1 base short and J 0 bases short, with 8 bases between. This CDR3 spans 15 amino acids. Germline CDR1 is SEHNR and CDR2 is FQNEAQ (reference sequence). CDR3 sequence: CASSLDGWSTDTQYF. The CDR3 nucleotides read TGTGCCAGCAGCTTAGATGGGTGGAGCACAGATACGCAGTATTTT.

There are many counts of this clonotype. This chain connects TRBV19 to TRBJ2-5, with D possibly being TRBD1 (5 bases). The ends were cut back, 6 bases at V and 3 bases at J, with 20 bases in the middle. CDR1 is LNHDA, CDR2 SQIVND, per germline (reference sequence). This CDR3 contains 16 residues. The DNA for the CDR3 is TGTGCCAGTAGCGACAGTATTGGGCCGACGGAAGAGACCCAGTACTTC. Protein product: CASSDSIGPTEETQYF.